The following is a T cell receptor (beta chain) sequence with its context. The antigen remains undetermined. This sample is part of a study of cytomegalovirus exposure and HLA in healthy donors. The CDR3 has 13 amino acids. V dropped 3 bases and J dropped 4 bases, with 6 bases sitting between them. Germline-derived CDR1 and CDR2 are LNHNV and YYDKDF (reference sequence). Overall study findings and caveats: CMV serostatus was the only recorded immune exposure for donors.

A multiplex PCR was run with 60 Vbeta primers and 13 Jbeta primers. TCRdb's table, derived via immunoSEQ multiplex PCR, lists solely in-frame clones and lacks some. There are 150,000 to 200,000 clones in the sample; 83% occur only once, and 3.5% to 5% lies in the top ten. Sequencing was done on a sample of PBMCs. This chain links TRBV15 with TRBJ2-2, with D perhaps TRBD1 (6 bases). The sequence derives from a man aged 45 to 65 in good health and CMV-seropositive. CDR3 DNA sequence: TGTGCCACCAGCAGCAGGGGCACCGGGGAGCTGTTTTTT. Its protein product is CATSSRGTGELFF.